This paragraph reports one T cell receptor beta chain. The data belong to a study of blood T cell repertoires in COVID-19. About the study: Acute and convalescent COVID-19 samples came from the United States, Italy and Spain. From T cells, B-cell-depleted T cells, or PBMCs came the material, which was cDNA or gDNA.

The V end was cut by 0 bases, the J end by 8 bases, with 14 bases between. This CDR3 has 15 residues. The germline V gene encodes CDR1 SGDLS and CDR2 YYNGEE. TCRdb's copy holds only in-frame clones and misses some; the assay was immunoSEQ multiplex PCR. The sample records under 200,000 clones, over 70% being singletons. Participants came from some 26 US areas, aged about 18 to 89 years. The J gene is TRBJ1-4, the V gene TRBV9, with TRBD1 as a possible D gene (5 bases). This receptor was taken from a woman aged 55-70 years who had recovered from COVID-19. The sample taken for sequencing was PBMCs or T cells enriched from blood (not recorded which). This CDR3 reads CASSVDWTTREKLFF. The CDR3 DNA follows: TGTGCCAGCAGCGTAGATTGGACAACCCGGGAAAAACTGTTTTTT.